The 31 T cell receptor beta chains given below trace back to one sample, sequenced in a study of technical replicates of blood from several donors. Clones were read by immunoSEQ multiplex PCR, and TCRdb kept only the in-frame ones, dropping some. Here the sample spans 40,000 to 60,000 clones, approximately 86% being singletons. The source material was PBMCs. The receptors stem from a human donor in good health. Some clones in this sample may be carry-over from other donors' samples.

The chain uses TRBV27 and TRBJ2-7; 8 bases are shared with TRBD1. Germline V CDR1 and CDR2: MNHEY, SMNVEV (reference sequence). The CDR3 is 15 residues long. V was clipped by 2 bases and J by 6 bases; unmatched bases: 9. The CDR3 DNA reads TGTGCCAGCAGTTTAACCCGGACAGGGCAAGCCGAGCAGTACTTC. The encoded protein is CASSLTRTGQAEQYF.

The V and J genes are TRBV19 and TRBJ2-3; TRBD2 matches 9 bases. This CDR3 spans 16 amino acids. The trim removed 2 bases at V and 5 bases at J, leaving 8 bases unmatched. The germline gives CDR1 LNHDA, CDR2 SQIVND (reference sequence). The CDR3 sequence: CASSILVREGRDTQYF. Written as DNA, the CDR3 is TGTGCCAGTAGTATATTAGTGCGGGAGGGCCGAGATACGCAGTATTTT.

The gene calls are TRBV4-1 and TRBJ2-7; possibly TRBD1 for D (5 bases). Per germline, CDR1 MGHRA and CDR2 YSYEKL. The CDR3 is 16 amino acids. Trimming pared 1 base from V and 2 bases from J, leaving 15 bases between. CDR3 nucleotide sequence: TGCGCCAGCAGCCAAGTTGCGACAGAAATCCCCTACGAGCAGTACTTC. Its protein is CASSQVATEIPYEQYF.

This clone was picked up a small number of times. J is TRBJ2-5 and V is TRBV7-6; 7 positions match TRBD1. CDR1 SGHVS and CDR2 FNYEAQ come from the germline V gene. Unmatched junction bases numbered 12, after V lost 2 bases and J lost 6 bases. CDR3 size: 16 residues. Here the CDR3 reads CASSLMMKGAIQTQYF. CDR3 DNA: TGTGCCAGCAGCTTAATGATGAAGGGGGCGATCCAGACCCAGTACTTC. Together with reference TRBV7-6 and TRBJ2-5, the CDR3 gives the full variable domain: GAGVSQSPRYKVTKRGQDVALRCDPISGHVSLYWYRQALGQGPEFLTYFNYEAQQDKSGLPNDRFSAERPEGSISTLTIQRTEQRDSAMYRCASSLMMKGAIQTQYFGPGTRLLVL.

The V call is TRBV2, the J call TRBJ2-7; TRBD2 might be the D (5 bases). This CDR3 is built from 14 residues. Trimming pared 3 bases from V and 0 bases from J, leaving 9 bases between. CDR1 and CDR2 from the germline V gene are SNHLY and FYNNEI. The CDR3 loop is CASSERASSYEQYF. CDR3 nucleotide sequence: TGTGCCAGCAGTGAGAGGGCCTCCTCCTACGAGCAGTACTTC.

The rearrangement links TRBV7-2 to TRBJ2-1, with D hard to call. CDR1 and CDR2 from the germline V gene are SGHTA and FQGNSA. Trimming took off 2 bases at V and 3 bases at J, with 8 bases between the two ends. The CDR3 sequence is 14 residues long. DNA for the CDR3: TGTGCCAGCAGCTTATCATCAGGCTACAATGAGCAGTTCTTC. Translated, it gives CASSLSSGYNEQFF.

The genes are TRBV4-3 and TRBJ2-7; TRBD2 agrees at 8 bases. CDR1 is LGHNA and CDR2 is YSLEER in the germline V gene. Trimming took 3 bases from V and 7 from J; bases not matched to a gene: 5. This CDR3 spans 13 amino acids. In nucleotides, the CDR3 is TGCGCCAGCAGCCACGGGGTAGCGGGGGAGCAGTACTTC. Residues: CASSHGVAGEQYF.

As DNA, the CDR3 is TGTGCCAGCAGCCGAGAGAGGGTGGCGCAGTTCTTC. This encodes CASSRERVAQFF. The chain couples TRBV7-2 to TRBJ2-1; weak D call: TRBD2 (5 bases). Per germline, CDR1 SGHTA and CDR2 FQGNSA. The CDR3 contains 12 residues. Trimming pared 5 bases from V and 12 bases from J, leaving 14 bases between.

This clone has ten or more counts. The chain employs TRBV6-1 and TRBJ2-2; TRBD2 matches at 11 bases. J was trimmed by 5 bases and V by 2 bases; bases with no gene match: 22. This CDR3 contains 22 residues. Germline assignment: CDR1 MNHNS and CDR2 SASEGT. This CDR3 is CASSERTRGMVAGGFGTGELFF. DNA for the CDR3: TGTGCCAGCAGTGAACGGACGAGGGGGATGGTAGCGGGGGGGTTTGGGACCGGGGAGCTGTTTTTT.

CDR3 residues: CASSKRTYHYEQYF. CDR3 sequence (DNA): TGTGCCAGCAGCAAGCGAACCTACCACTACGAGCAGTACTTC. The gene calls are TRBV28 and TRBJ2-7; no clear D gene. Trimming shortened V by 6 bases and J by 3 bases, and 15 bases separated the two germline ends. Germline lookup yields CDR1 MDHEN and CDR2 SYDVKM. The length of the CDR3 is 14 residues.

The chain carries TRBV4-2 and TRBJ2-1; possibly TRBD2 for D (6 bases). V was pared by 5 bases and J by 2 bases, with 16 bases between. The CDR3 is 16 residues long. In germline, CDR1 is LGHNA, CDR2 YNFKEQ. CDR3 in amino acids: CASSSISLATYNEQFF. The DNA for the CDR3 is TGTGCCAGCAGCTCTATCTCTCTAGCGACCTACAATGAGCAGTTCTTC.

The CDR3 nucleotides read TGTGCCAGCAGCCCGGACGGGGGAAGTGGCACTGAAGCTTTCTTT. As protein: CASSPDGGSGTEAFF. This sequence joins TRBV5-6 and TRBJ1-1; possibly TRBD1 for D (5 bases). Trimming took off 4 bases at V and 4 bases at J, with 17 bases between the two ends. This CDR3 is built from 15 residues. Germline V gene data show CDR1 as SGHDT and CDR2 as YYEEEE.

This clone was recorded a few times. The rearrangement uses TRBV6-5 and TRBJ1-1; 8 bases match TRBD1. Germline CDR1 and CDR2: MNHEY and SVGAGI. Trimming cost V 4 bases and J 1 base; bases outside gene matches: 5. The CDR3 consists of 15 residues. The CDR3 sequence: CASSCRDRPNTEAFF. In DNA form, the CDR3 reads TGTGCCAGCAGTTGCCGGGACAGGCCGAACACTGAAGCTTTCTTT.

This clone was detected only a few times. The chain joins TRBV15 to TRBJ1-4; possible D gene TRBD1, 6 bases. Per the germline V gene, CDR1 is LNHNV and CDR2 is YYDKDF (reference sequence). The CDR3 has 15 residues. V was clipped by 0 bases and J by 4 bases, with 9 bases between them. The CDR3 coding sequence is TGTGCCACCAGCAGAGATCAGGGACATAATGAAAAACTGTTTTTT. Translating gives CATSRDQGHNEKLFF.

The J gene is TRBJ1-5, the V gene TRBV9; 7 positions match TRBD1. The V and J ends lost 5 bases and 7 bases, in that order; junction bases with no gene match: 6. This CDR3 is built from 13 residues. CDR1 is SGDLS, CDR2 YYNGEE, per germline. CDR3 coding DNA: TGTGCCAGCAGTGGACAGGTCGGACAGCCCCAGCATTTT. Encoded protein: CASSGQVGQPQHF.

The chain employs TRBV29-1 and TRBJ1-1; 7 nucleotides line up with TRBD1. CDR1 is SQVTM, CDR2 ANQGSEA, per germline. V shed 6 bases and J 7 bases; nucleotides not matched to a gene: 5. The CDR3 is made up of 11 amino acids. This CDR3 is CSVAGTVEAFF. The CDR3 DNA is TGCAGCGTGGCCGGGACAGTTGAAGCTTTCTTT.

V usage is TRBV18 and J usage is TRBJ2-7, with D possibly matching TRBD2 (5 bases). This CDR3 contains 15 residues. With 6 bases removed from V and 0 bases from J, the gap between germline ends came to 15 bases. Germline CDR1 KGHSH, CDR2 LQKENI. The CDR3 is CASSTTGGSSYEQYF. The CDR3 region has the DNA TGTGCCAGCTCGACCACCGGAGGCAGCTCCTACGAGCAGTACTTC.

The CDR3: CASSVGDSPLHF. The CDR3 DNA follows: TGTGCCAGCAGCGTCGGGGATTCACCCCTCCACTTT. This chain uses TRBV9 with TRBJ1-6; D remains ambiguous. V was shortened by 2 bases and J by 8 bases, with 5 bases between the two germline ends. This CDR3 spans 12 amino acids. Germline assignment: CDR1 SGDLS and CDR2 YYNGEE.

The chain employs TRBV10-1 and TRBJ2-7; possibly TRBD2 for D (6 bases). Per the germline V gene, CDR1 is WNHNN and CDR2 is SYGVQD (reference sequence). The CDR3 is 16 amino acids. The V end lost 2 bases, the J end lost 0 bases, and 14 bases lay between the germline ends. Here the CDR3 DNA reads TGCGCCAGCAGTGAGATAGCGGAACCAACCTCCTACGAGCAGTACTTC. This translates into CASSEIAEPTSYEQYF.

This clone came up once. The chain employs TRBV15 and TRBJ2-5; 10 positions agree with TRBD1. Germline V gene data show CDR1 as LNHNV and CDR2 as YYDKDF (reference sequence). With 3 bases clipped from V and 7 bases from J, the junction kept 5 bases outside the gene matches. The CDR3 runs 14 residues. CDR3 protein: CATSSDRGRGTQYF. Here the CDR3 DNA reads TGTGCCACCAGCAGTGACAGGGGGCGGGGGACCCAGTACTTC.

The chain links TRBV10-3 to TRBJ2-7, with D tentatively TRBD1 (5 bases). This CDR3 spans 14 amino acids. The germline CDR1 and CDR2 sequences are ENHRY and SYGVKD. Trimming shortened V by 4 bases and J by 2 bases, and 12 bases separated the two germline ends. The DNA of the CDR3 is TGTGCCATCAGTGCGGTGGACACTACCTACGAGCAGTACTTC. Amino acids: CAISAVDTTYEQYF.

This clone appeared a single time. This CDR3 reads CASSYVPGIQETQYF. In DNA form, the CDR3 reads TGTGCCAGCAGTTACGTGCCAGGGATACAAGAGACCCAGTACTTC. V usage is TRBV6-5 and J usage is TRBJ2-5, with D tentatively TRBD1 (5 bases). Germline CDR1 MNHEY, CDR2 SVGAGI. The CDR3 runs 15 residues. The V end lost 2 bases, the J end lost 2 bases, and 12 bases lay between the germline ends.

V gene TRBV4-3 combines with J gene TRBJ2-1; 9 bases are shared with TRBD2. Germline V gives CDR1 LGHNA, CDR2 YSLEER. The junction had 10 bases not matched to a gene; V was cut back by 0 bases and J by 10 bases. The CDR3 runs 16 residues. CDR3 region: CASSQDRRGGEREQFF. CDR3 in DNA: TGCGCCAGCAGCCAAGACCGGCGGGGGGGTGAGAGGGAGCAGTTCTTC.

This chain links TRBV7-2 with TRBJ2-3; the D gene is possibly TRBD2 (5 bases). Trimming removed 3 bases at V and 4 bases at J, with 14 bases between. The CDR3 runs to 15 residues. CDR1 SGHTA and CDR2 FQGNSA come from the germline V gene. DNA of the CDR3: TGTGCCAGCAGCTTTTGGGGAGAGGGTTCAGATACGCAGTATTTT. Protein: CASSFWGEGSDTQYF.

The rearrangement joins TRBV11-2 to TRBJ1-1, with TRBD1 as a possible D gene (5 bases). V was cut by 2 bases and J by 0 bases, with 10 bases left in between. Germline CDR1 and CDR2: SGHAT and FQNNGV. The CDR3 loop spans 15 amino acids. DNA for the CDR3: TGTGCCAGCAGCTTAACGGCAGGGATGAACACTGAAGCTTTCTTT. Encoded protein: CASSLTAGMNTEAFF.

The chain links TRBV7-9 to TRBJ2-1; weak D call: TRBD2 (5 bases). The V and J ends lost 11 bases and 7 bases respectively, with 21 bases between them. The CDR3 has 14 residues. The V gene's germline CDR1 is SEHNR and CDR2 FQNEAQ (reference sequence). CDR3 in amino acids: CAVSSQAGLNEQFF. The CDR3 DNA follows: TGTGCCGTCTCGAGTCAGGCGGGCCTAAATGAGCAGTTCTTC.

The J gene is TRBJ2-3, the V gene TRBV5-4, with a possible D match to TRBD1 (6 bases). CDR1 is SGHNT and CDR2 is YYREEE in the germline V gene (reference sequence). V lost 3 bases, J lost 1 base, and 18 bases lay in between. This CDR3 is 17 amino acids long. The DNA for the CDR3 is TGTGCCAGCAGCTACCTACAGGGAGCCCTTGGCACAGATACGCAGTATTTT. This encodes CASSYLQGALGTDTQYF.

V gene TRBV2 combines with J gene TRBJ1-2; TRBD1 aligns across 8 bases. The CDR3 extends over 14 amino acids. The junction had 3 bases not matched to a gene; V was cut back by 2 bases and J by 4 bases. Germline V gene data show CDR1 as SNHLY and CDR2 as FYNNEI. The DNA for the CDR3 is TGTGCCAGCAGTGAACAAACAGGGGGCTATGGCTACACCTTC. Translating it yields CASSEQTGGYGYTF.

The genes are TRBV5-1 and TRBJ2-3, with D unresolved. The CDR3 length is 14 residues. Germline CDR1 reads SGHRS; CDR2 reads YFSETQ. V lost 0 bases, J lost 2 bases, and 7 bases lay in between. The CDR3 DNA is TGCGCCAGCAGCTTGGTTCAGGTCACAGATACGCAGTATTTT. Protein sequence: CASSLVQVTDTQYF.

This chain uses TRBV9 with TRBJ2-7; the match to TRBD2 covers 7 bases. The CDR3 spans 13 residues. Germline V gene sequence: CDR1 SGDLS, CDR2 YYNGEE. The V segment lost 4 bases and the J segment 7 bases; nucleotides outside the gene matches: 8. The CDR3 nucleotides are TGTGCCAGCAGCTATCGACTAGCTGAAGAGCAGTACTTC. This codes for CASSYRLAEEQYF.

Here the CDR3 DNA reads TGTGCCAGCAGTTTTTCCCCGCGGACAGGGGTAGGAGGCTACACCTTC. Amino acids: CASSFSPRTGVGGYTF. V and J are TRBV28 and TRBJ1-2; 9 bases map to TRBD1. V lost 3 bases, J lost 8 bases, and 13 bases stayed unmatched. CDR1 is MDHEN, CDR2 SYDVKM, per germline. The CDR3 extends over 16 amino acids.